This TCR beta chain was captured in a study of T cell changes during pregnancy in multiple sclerosis. Assay: immunoSEQ multiplex PCR; the TCRdb copy retains only in-frame clones and omits some. The sample includes 75,000 to 95,000 clones, 93% of them seen just once. The V end was cut by 2 bases, the J end by 10 bases, with 6 bases between. The CDR3 contains 12 residues. Germline V gene data show CDR1 as MDHEN and CDR2 as SYDVKM. This clone was observed at least ten times. This TCR derives from a female donor with multiple sclerosis, enrolled in a pregnancy study. The source was peripheral blood, collected in the second trimester of pregnancy. The rearrangement uses TRBV28 and TRBJ1-6; D remains unclear. CDR3 sequence reads: CASSLSSSPLHF. In nucleotides, the CDR3 is TGTGCCAGCAGTTTAAGTAGCTCACCCCTCCACTTT. The full variable domain, rest sourced from reference TRBV28 and TRBJ1-6, is DVKVTQSSRYLVKRTGEKVFLECVQDMDHENMFWYRQDPGLGLRLIYFSYDVKMKEKGDIPEGYSVSREKKERFSLILESASTNQTSMYLCASSLSSSPLHFGNGTRLTVT.